This entry lists 7 T cell receptor beta chains sequenced from one sample in a study of CD8+CD57+ T cells in acquired aplastic anemia (dated by TCRdb to 2017 to 2018). The sequencer was an Illumina HiSeq 2000. TCR beta VDJ combination and CDR3 sequence profiling used genomic DNA as the template. In TCRdb, the public reads were trimmed at Q25 with fastp and aligned with MiXCR, with productive beta chains retained. Rows with one shared CDR3 protein collapse into an entry with the most common genes and DNA. For this sample the table gives about 270,000 distinct CDR3 sequences, of which about 56% were detected only once. The leading ten clones occupy approximately 8.2% of the sample. The sequenced material came from sorted CD4+, CD8+, or CD8+CD57+ T cells (not recorded which) from PBMCs. These receptors were obtained from a human donor with severe aplastic anemia or a healthy control (not recorded which).

The chain is built from TRBV7-3 and TRBJ1-1; D remains ambiguous. Germline V lookup: CDR1 SGHTA, CDR2 FQGTGA. The V end lost 2 bases, the J end lost 6 bases, and 10 bases lay between the germline ends. CDR3 size: 13 residues. The CDR3 protein is CASSLGLGAEAFF. CDR3 bases: TGTGCCAGCAGCTTAGGGTTAGGAGCTGAAGCTTTCTTT.

The chain is built from TRBV9 and TRBJ2-5, with 10 bases aligning to TRBD2. Germline V CDR1 and CDR2: SGDLS, YYNGEE. Unmatched junction bases numbered 6, after V lost 2 bases and J lost 5 bases. CDR3 length: 15 amino acids. The CDR3 is CASSVSGRAGETQYF. The CDR3 DNA follows: TGTGCCAGCAGCGTGAGCGGGAGGGCCGGTGAGACCCAGTACTTC. Full variable domain (outside the CDR3, taken from reference TRBV9 and TRBJ2-5): DSGVTQTPKHLITATGQRVTLRCSPRSGDLSVYWYQQSLDQGLQFLIQYYNGEERAKGNILERFSAQQFPDLHSELNLSSLELGDSALYFCASSVSGRAGETQYFGPGTRLLVL.

The V and J genes are TRBV20-1 and TRBJ1-2; TRBD1 might be the D (5 bases). CDR1 and CDR2 (germline): DFQATT, SNEGSKA (reference sequence). Deletions cut 3 bases from V and 8 bases from J, with 16 bases between. This CDR3 has 13 amino acids. CDR3 nucleotide sequence: TGCAGTGCTAGTGCCGGGCAGGGTAGCGGCTACACCTTC. It codes for CSASAGQGSGYTF.

The rearrangement joins TRBV10-3 to TRBJ1-6, with 8 bases matching TRBD1. Trimming at V came to 5 bases and at J to 5 bases, leaving 5 bases not matched to a gene. The CDR3 extends over 15 amino acids. The germline V gene encodes CDR1 ENHRY and CDR2 SYGVKD. The DNA for the CDR3 is TGTGCCATCAGTCCGGACAGGGCTGATAATTCACCCCTCCACTTT. Amino acids: CAISPDRADNSPLHF.

The chain combines TRBV19 with TRBJ1-2; tentatively, D is TRBD1 (5 bases). V was shortened by 10 bases and J by 5 bases, with 11 bases between the two germline ends. The CDR3 has 11 amino acids. Per the germline V gene, CDR1 is LNHDA and CDR2 is SQIVND (reference sequence). The CDR3 DNA is TGTGCCACCCGGTGGGGGTATGGCTACACCTTC. It is translated as CATRWGYGYTF.

The rearrangement joins TRBV7-2 to TRBJ1-5, with D possibly being TRBD1 (6 bases). The germline V and J ends were trimmed by 5 bases and 0 bases, with 11 bases remaining between them. CDR1 is SGHTA and CDR2 is FQGNSA in the germline V gene. The CDR3 runs 15 residues. The CDR3 DNA reads TGTGCCAGCAGCACCACAGGGTATAGCAATCAGCCCCAGCATTTT. Encoded protein: CASSTTGYSNQPQHF.

The rearrangement joins TRBV7-8 to TRBJ2-5; 8 bases are a match to TRBD2. The junction had 13 bases not matched to a gene; V was cut back by 2 bases and J by 5 bases. This CDR3 region has 17 residues. Per germline, CDR1 SGHVS and CDR2 FQNEAQ. CDR3 amino acids: CASSLTAGGMAGETQYF. CDR3 bases: TGTGCCAGCAGCTTAACGGCGGGGGGAATGGCAGGGGAGACCCAGTACTTC.